Each of the 4 T cell receptor beta chains below was sequenced from the same sample in a study of T-cell reconstitution after alpha-beta-depleted transplantation in children (dated by TCRdb to the mid-2010s). Receptor amplification or capture employed PCR. Sequencing relied on an Illumina HiSeq 2500. TCR libraries were prepared with molecular barcoding, using unique molecular identifiers to normalize TCRbeta repertoire quantification. Using fastp at Q25 and MiXCR, TCRdb reprocessed the public reads and kept productive beta chains. Every distinct CDR3 protein forms one entry, paired with its most common genes and DNA. This sample holds tens of thousands of distinct CDR3 sequences; around 5.9% were observed only once. The leading ten clones occupy around 30% of the sample. The time point label, read with the paper, signifies: day 60 (about 2 months) after transplantation. The treatment or condition label here, explained by the study, means: allogeneic hematopoietic cell transplantation with graft depleted of TCRalphabeta T cells and CD19 B cells.

The starting material was PBMCs, mostly from graft donor cells, obtained 60 days after TCRalphabeta/CD19-depleted stem cell transplant. These TCRs come from a female patient aged 2-9 years who had a stem cell transplant for aplastic anemia, so the T cells may come from the graft donor.

This clonotype came up a few times. This rearrangement joins TRBV2 to TRBJ2-1; 12 bases are a match to TRBD2. The CDR3 has 16 residues. V dropped 3 bases and J dropped 7; count of bases not matched to a gene: 7. In germline, CDR1 is SNHLY, CDR2 FYNNEI. The CDR3 loop is CASSESSGGAMNEQFF. The DNA of the CDR3 is TGTGCCAGCAGTGAGTCTAGCGGGGGGGCCATGAATGAGCAGTTCTTC.

This clonotype has ten or more counts. This rearrangement joins TRBV18 to TRBJ1-1, with 7 bases aligning to TRBD1. Germline V lookup: CDR1 KGHSH, CDR2 LQKENI. This CDR3 has 16 residues. J lost 3 bases, V lost 4 bases, and 11 bases had no gene match. CDR3 nucleotides: TGTGCCAGCTCACGAATACAACAGGGGCTGGACACTGAAGCTTTCTTT. This encodes CASSRIQQGLDTEAFF. The full variable domain, rest sourced from reference TRBV18 and TRBJ1-1, is NAGVMQNPRHLVRRRGQEARLRCSPMKGHSHVYWYRQLPEEGLKFMVYLQKENIIDESGMPKERFSAEFPKEGPSILRIQQVVRGDSAAYFCASSRIQQGLDTEAFFGQGTRLTVV.

Ten or more counts support this clonotype. The chain combines TRBV6-2 or TRBV6-3 with TRBJ2-1, with 10 positions matching TRBD2. Per germline, CDR1 MNHEY and CDR2 SVGEGT. With 2 bases clipped from V and 10 bases from J, the junction kept 14 bases outside the gene matches. The CDR3 runs 17 residues. The CDR3 loop is CASSYPVIAGGVREQFF. For the CDR3, the DNA is TGTGCCAGCAGTTACCCCGTGATAGCGGGGGGAGTTAGGGAGCAGTTCTTC.

This clonotype was observed many times. The chain recombines TRBV4-2 with TRBJ2-3, with TRBD1 matching over 7 bases. This CDR3 spans 16 amino acids. Germline trimming cut 3 bases from V and 2 bases from J; bases unmatched to any gene: 8. CDR1 and CDR2 (germline): LGHNA, YNFKEQ. CDR3 amino acids: CASSHKRTGNTDTQYF. The CDR3 bases are TGTGCCAGCAGCCATAAAAGGACAGGAAACACAGATACGCAGTATTTT.